This passage covers 6 T cell receptor beta chains from one sample sequenced in a study of human T cells and chemical hapten exposure. MiXCR, applied by TCRdb to the RACE reads, yields one record per CDR3 protein. The sample carries about 380,000 distinct CDR3 sequences, 5.1% recorded once. Specified time point: pre-sensitization, week 0. Treatment of the sample: therapeutic diphenylcyclopropenone sensitization with weekly scalp DPC. The sequencing here drew on whole blood, taken in connection with sensitization to the hapten diphenylcyclopropenone (DPC). The receptors derive from a woman between 50 and 59 years old with alopecia areata. Some clones in this sample may be carry-over from other donors' samples.

This chain connects TRBV28 to TRBJ2-7; D ambiguous. The CDR3 is 14 residues long. The germline gives CDR1 MDHEN, CDR2 SYDVKM. V lost 10 bases to trimming and J lost 0 bases, with 16 bases between them. CDR3 amino acids: CATQHLSLSYEQYF. For the CDR3, the DNA is TGTGCCACCCAACATCTCTCCCTCTCCTACGAGCAGTACTTC.

This clonotype occurred a few times. The CDR3: CASSHPTSGVSSSYNEQFF. The CDR3, as DNA: TGCGCCAGCAGCCACCCTACTAGCGGGGTTTCCAGCTCCTACAATGAGCAGTTCTTC. The gene calls are TRBV4-1 and TRBJ2-1; 10 nucleotides line up with TRBD2. This CDR3 has 19 amino acids. Per germline, CDR1 MGHRA and CDR2 YSYEKL. V trimming: 3 bases; J trimming: 0 bases; junction bases outside the gene matches: 11.

The chain has TRBV28 and TRBJ2-7, with 7 bases aligning to TRBD2. CDR1 is MDHEN, CDR2 SYDVKM, per germline. Losses at the gene ends were 2 bases for V and 2 bases for J; bases not matched to a gene: 3. The CDR3 totals 14 residues. CDR3 in amino acids: CASSLGDYTYEQYF. For the CDR3, the DNA is TGTGCCAGCAGTTTAGGGGACTATACCTACGAGCAGTACTTC.

This clonotype has ten or more counts. The V gene is TRBV29-1, the J gene TRBJ2-3; D ambiguous. CDR1 is SQVTM and CDR2 is ANQGSEA in the germline V gene. Trimming pared 0 bases from V and 4 bases from J, leaving 5 bases between. This CDR3 comprises 12 residues. The CDR3 region is CSVEDPSDTQYF. The CDR3 bases are TGCAGCGTTGAAGACCCATCAGATACGCAGTATTTT.

This clonotype has a handful of counts. In DNA, the CDR3 is TGTGCCAGCAGCTTGGTGCTCTACAATGAGCAGTTCTTC. Translating gives CASSLVLYNEQFF. This rearrangement joins TRBV5-4 to TRBJ2-1; D gene uncertain. The length of the CDR3 is 13 residues. Between the trimmed V and J ends, which lost 0 bases and 3 bases, there was a span of 4 bases. Germline lookup yields CDR1 SGHNT and CDR2 YYREEE (reference sequence).

This chain uses TRBV9 with TRBJ2-3; 10 nucleotides match TRBD2. CDR3 length equals 16 residues. From germline, CDR1 is SGDLS and CDR2 YYNGEE. Trimming removed 6 bases from V and 2 bases from J; junction bases left unmatched: 9. The DNA of the CDR3 is TGTGCCAGCAACGTCCTAGCGGGGGCCGACACAGATACGCAGTATTTT. Amino acid sequence: CASNVLAGADTDTQYF.